This T cell receptor (beta chain) was sequenced for a study of T cells in Graves' hyperthyroidism and ophthalmopathy. The sample holds a few counts of this clonotype. Its antigen is not known. General study points: Blood samples included most of the expanded thyroid clonotypes exceeding 0.001.

RNA transcripts gave rise to amplified TCR beta CDR3 regions. Primed by the HTBI set, a first-round RT-PCR was run on the TCR CDR3. TCRdb re-derived calls from the multiplex PCR reads in MiXCR, one entry per CDR3 protein. The profile shows about 210,000 distinct CDR3 sequences, 17% of them singletons. Each diagnosis was grounded in clinical symptoms, serum thyroxine and TRAb, thyroid ultrasound, and orbital computed tomography. The CDR3 extends over 14 amino acids. V dropped 4 bases and J dropped 3 bases, with 13 bases sitting between them. The germline V gene has CDR1 LGHNA and CDR2 YSLEER. Sample: blood. The TCR was taken from a middle-aged man with Graves' hyperthyroidism. The V and J genes are TRBV4-3 and TRBJ2-7, with a tentative D call TRBD1 (6 bases). CDR3 bases: TGCGCCAGCAGCCCCTCCAGGGGTCTCTACGAGCAGTACTTC. This translates into CASSPSRGLYEQYF.